This entry lists 9 T cell receptor beta chains sequenced from one sample in a study of response to subunit inactivated influenza vaccine (dated by TCRdb to between 2017 and 2018). Libraries were constructed by RT-PCR. TCRdb shows the sequencer as Illumina HiSeq 2500. The raw public data were reprocessed by TCRdb itself: fastp quality trimming at Q25, MiXCR clonotype calling, in-frame beta chains only. CDR3 protein duplicates are merged, each entry listing the most common genes and DNA. Across this sample there are hundreds of thousands of distinct CDR3 sequences, with around a sixth seen only once. 11% of the sample rests with the top ten. Here the sequenced sample was PBMCs from blood, taken 4 to 6 days after vaccination. The receptors were sampled from a man aged 50 to 60 who received an inactivated influenza vaccine. Donor details come from another sample of the same person, matched by shared clones.

The DNA of the CDR3 is TGTGCCAGCAGCACCGGGGGCTTCAACCTCCACTTT. It is translated as CASSTGGFNLHF. The chain has TRBV5-4 and TRBJ1-6; TRBD1 might be the D (6 bases). This CDR3 spans 12 amino acids. Trimming pared 4 bases from V and 15 bases from J, leaving 14 bases between. The germline gives CDR1 SGHNT, CDR2 YYREEE (reference sequence).

The chain uses TRBV10-3 and TRBJ2-3; D is uncertain. V lost 6 bases and J 0 bases, leaving 10 bases between the germline ends. The CDR3 spans 14 residues. Germline V CDR1 and CDR2: ENHRY, SYGVKD. The DNA of the CDR3 is TGTGCCATCAGAGCTAGAACTAGCACAGATACGCAGTATTTT. Protein: CAIRARTSTDTQYF.

In this sample, this clonotype turned up many times. The genes are TRBV6-2 or TRBV6-3 and TRBJ2-1; 8 bases line up with TRBD2. In germline, CDR1 is MNHEY, CDR2 SVGEGT. The CDR3 sequence is 15 residues long. The V gene end was trimmed by 6 bases and the J gene end by 4 bases; junction bases not matched to a gene: 8. CDR3 sequence reads: CASRLNSGVYNEQFF. The CDR3 DNA sequence: TGTGCCAGCAGACTTAATAGCGGGGTATACAATGAGCAGTTCTTC.

J is TRBJ2-1 and V is TRBV2, with TRBD2 matching over 7 bases. The CDR3 contains 13 residues. Germline V gene data show CDR1 as SNHLY and CDR2 as FYNNEI. V dropped 6 bases and J dropped 4; count of bases not matched to a gene: 3. The CDR3, as DNA: TGTGCCAGCAGGCTAGCGGCATACAATGAGCAGTTCTTC. This gives the protein CASRLAAYNEQFF.

This chain uses TRBV5-1 with TRBJ2-7; either TRBD1 or TRBD2 may supply D (7 bases each). V lost 4 bases, J lost 9 bases, and 17 bases lay in between. The CDR3 has 13 amino acids. Germline CDR1 and CDR2: SGHRS and YFSETQ. CDR3 nucleotides: TGCGCCAGCAGCCCCGGGGAGGGGGCTGTGCAGTACTTC. Translated, it gives CASSPGEGAVQYF.

This clonotype was found a few times. V usage is TRBV12-3 or TRBV12-4 and J usage is TRBJ2-1; possibly TRBD1 for D (5 bases). The CDR3 covers 14 residues. V lost 6 bases and J 3 bases, leaving 12 bases between the germline ends. The CDR3 region is CASSLDIFYNEQFF. DNA of the CDR3: TGTGCCAGCAGCTTGGACATTTTCTACAATGAGCAGTTCTTC.

The chain carries TRBV12-3 or TRBV12-4 and TRBJ1-3; possibly TRBD1 for D (6 bases). V gave up 5 bases and J gave up 5 bases, with 13 bases separating them. This CDR3 has 14 amino acids. The DNA of the CDR3 is TGTGCCAGCAGTCCAACAGGGATGCGAAACACCATATATTTT. Translated, it gives CASSPTGMRNTIYF.

The chain couples TRBV12-3 or TRBV12-4 to TRBJ1-3; D is uncertain. The CDR3 is 13 amino acids. Trimming removed 8 bases at V and 2 bases at J, with 10 bases between. The CDR3 DNA sequence: TGTGCCAGCTTTCGCACAGCTGGAAACACCATATATTTT. Translating it yields CASFRTAGNTIYF.

The chain links TRBV5-1 to TRBJ1-4; D might be TRBD1 (6 bases). CDR1 is SGHRS, CDR2 YFSETQ, per germline. V was cut by 4 bases and J by 7 bases, with 14 bases left in between. The CDR3 runs 14 residues. CDR3 residues: CASSLTGYFEKLFF. As DNA, the CDR3 is TGCGCCAGCAGCCTAACAGGGTATTTTGAAAAACTGTTTTTT. The entire variable domain, with the rest obtained from reference TRBV5-1 and TRBJ1-4, is as follows: KAGVTQTPRYLIKTRGQQVTLSCSPISGHRSVSWYQQTPGQGLQFLFEYFSETQRNKGNFPGRFSGRQFSNSRSEMNVSTLELGDSALYLCASSLTGYFEKLFFGSGTQLSVL.